These 23 T cell receptor beta chains were sequenced from one sample in a study of T-cell reconstitution after alpha-beta-depleted transplantation in children. Using unique molecular identifiers, the investigators prepared the TCRbeta library. Via MiXCR, TCRdb re-called the PCR reads, giving one row per CDR3 protein. The sample carries about 470,000 distinct CDR3 sequences, 43% recorded once. Sequencing used PBMCs, obtained before TCRalphabeta/CD19-depleted stem cell transplant. These receptors were taken from a girl aged 2 to 10 with aplastic anemia, due to receive a stem cell transplant.

This clonotype showed up just a few times. V usage is TRBV7-2 and J usage is TRBJ1-2; maybe TRBD1 (5 bases). Germline CDR1 reads SGHTA; CDR2 reads FQGNSA. The CDR3 totals 13 residues. Trimming stripped 4 bases from V and 4 bases from J, with 10 bases between. The CDR3 spells CASSSQAGYGYTF. CDR3 nucleotides: TGTGCCAGCAGCTCACAGGCGGGCTATGGCTACACCTTC.

This clonotype was seen only once. The gene calls are TRBV4-2 and TRBJ2-2; D gene unclear. In germline, CDR1 is LGHNA, CDR2 YNFKEQ. V dropped 0 bases and J dropped 3 bases, with 11 bases sitting between them. The CDR3 extends over 16 amino acids. The DNA for the CDR3 is TGTGCCAGCAGCCAAGATTTTGTCACCTACACCGGGGAGCTGTTTTTT. Translated, it gives CASSQDFVTYTGELFF.

A word on this clonotype: Given a much more abundant clone one base away, this may be a read error. This sequence joins TRBV4-1 and TRBJ2-1; D ambiguous. Germline V gene sequence: CDR1 MGHRA, CDR2 YSYEKL. The CDR3 loop spans 16 amino acids. This chain's CDR3 is CTSSQSPLSSYNEQFF. DNA for the CDR3: TGCACCAGCAGCCAAAGCCCCCTCAGCTCCTACAATGAGCAGTTCTTC.

The rearrangement links TRBV29-1 to TRBJ2-7; 15 bases are shared with TRBD2. Trimming removed 4 bases from V and 5 bases from J; junction bases left unmatched: 9. CDR3 length: 16 amino acids. Per the germline V gene, CDR1 is SQVTM and CDR2 is ANQGSEA. The DNA of the CDR3 is TGCAGCGTTGCTGGACTAGCGGGAGGGCCGGATCACGAGCAGTACTTC. Translating it yields CSVAGLAGGPDHEQYF.

This clonotype was detected ten times or more. The rearrangement uses TRBV5-1 and TRBJ2-5; D is perhaps TRBD1 (5 bases). Germline assignment: CDR1 SGHRS and CDR2 YFSETQ. Deletions cut 4 bases from V and 2 bases from J, with 12 bases between. The CDR3 runs to 14 residues. DNA of the CDR3: TGCGCCAGCAGCCCAACAGGCGCTCAAGAGACCCAGTACTTC. Amino acid sequence: CASSPTGAQETQYF. The full variable domain, rest sourced from reference TRBV5-1 and TRBJ2-5, is KAGVTQTPRYLIKTRGQQVTLSCSPISGHRSVSWYQQTPGQGLQFLFEYFSETQRNKGNFPGRFSGRQFSNSRSEMNVSTLELGDSALYLCASSPTGAQETQYFGPGTRLLVL.

This clonotype was observed a handful of times. CDR3 coding DNA: TGCAGTGCTTCCACAGGGGAAGCATCACCCCTCCACTTT. Amino acids: CSASTGEASPLHF. The V gene is TRBV20-1, the J gene TRBJ1-6; 7 nucleotides line up with TRBD1. Trimming at V came to 5 bases and at J to 10 bases, leaving 8 bases not matched to a gene. The germline V gene has CDR1 DFQATT and CDR2 SNEGSKA (reference sequence). The CDR3 loop spans 13 amino acids.

The rearrangement uses TRBV6-1 and TRBJ2-1, with D possibly TRBD2 on 5 matching bases. V lost 6 bases, J lost 2 bases, and 11 bases lay in between. There are 14 residues in the CDR3. Germline assignment: CDR1 MNHNS and CDR2 SASEGT. The CDR3 DNA sequence: TGTGCCAGCAGCCGGCGGGCCACCTACAATGAGCAGTTCTTC. Encoded protein: CASSRRATYNEQFF.

The sample holds many counts of this clonotype. This rearrangement joins TRBV28 to TRBJ1-2; 8 nucleotides line up with TRBD1. V lost 6 bases and J lost 7; bases outside the gene matches: 10. CDR3 length: 14 amino acids. The germline V gene encodes CDR1 MDHEN and CDR2 SYDVKM. For the CDR3, the DNA is TGTGCCAGCAGCCCCCTCGAGACAGGGGTTGGCTACACCTTC. It translates to CASSPLETGVGYTF.

The chain has TRBV12-3 or TRBV12-4 and TRBJ2-7; possibly TRBD1 for D (7 bases). Trimming took 6 bases from V and 4 from J, leaving 16 bases between them. This CDR3 has 14 residues. The CDR3 DNA reads TGTGCCAGCAGCCGTGGAGGGGGCCTGTACGAGCAGTACTTC. Its protein product is CASSRGGGLYEQYF.

This clonotype was counted ten times or more. The rearrangement links TRBV14 to TRBJ1-3; 7 bases line up with TRBD1. The CDR3 is 16 amino acids. Germline CDR1 and CDR2: SGHDN and FVKESK. Trimming took 2 bases from V and 0 from J; bases not matched to a gene: 4. CDR3 region: CASSQMTGISGNTIYF. The CDR3 DNA reads as TGTGCCAGCAGCCAAATGACAGGGATCTCTGGAAACACCATATATTTT. Together with reference TRBV14 and TRBJ1-3, the CDR3 gives the full variable domain: EAGVTQFPSHSVIEKGQTVTLRCDPISGHDNLYWYRRVMGKEIKFLLHFVKESKQDESGMPNNRFLAERTGGTYSTLKVQPAELEDSGVYFCASSQMTGISGNTIYFGEGSWLTVV.

The table lists this clonotype with many counts. The V call is TRBV12-3 or TRBV12-4, the J call TRBJ2-7, with 10 bases fitting TRBD2. Unmatched junction bases numbered 1, after V lost 5 bases and J lost 0 bases. The CDR3 contains 14 residues. This CDR3 is CASSRTSGSYEQYF. DNA for the CDR3: TGTGCCAGCAGTCGGACTAGCGGCTCCTACGAGCAGTACTTC.

Turning to this clonotype: Its ends do not fully match the called genes, so a read error is possible. This sequence joins TRBV7-7 and TRBJ2-5, with a tentative D call TRBD1 (6 bases). In germline, CDR1 is SSHAT, CDR2 FNYEAQ (reference sequence). The CDR3 has 13 residues. The chain's CDR3 is CASSSGQFETQYF. The CDR3 DNA sequence: TGTGCTAGCAGCTCCGGACAGTTTGAGACCCAGTACTTC.

The chain carries TRBV15 and TRBJ2-7; TRBD2 matches 10 bases. CDR3 length equals 17 residues. The trim removed 1 base at V and 0 bases at J, leaving 6 bases unmatched. Germline V gene lookup returns CDR1 LNHNV and CDR2 YYDKDF (reference sequence). The CDR3 reads CATSRVGTSGISYEQYF. The CDR3 region has the DNA TGTGCCACCAGCAGAGTAGGCACTAGCGGGATCTCCTACGAGCAGTACTTC.

This rearrangement joins TRBV7-8 to TRBJ2-3, with D perhaps matching TRBD2 (6 bases). The CDR3 runs to 14 residues. The V gene's germline CDR1 is SGHVS and CDR2 FQNEAQ. Trimming pared 2 bases from V and 6 bases from J, leaving 12 bases between. In DNA form, the CDR3 reads TGTGCCAGCAGCTTATTGGGGGGTGGGGATACGCAGTATTTT. Amino acids: CASSLLGGGDTQYF.

The gene calls are TRBV5-1 and TRBJ2-7; 8 bases align to TRBD2. This CDR3 has 20 amino acids. V shed 1 base and J 0 bases; nucleotides not matched to a gene: 18. Germline V gene data show CDR1 as SGHRS and CDR2 as YFSETQ. CDR3 sequence (DNA): TGCGCCAGCAGCTTGAGAGGAGTGTTTAGCGGGGCTAACCGCTCCTACGAGCAGTACTTC. This gives the protein CASSLRGVFSGANRSYEQYF.

This clonotype has just a few counts. The gene calls are TRBV19 and TRBJ2-3; D uncertain. The CDR3 extends over 12 amino acids. Trimming took off 4 bases at V and 2 bases at J, with 4 bases between the two ends. Germline loops: CDR1 LNHDA, CDR2 SQIVND (reference sequence). CDR3 sequence (DNA): TGTGCCAGTAGTACACACACAGATACGCAGTATTTT. This translates into CASSTHTDTQYF.

J is TRBJ1-1 and V is TRBV5-1; 8 bases agree with TRBD1. This CDR3 has 16 amino acids. CDR1 and CDR2 (germline): SGHRS, YFSETQ. V lost 4 bases to trimming and J lost 0 bases; unmatched junction nucleotides: 8. CDR3 coding DNA: TGCGCCAGCAGCCCGGGACAGGCCCCTTTGAACACTGAAGCTTTCTTT. Translating it yields CASSPGQAPLNTEAFF. Drawing the rest from reference TRBV5-1 and TRBJ1-1, the complete variable domain is KAGVTQTPRYLIKTRGQQVTLSCSPISGHRSVSWYQQTPGQGLQFLFEYFSETQRNKGNFPGRFSGRQFSNSRSEMNVSTLELGDSALYLCASSPGQAPLNTEAFFGQGTRLTVV.

J is TRBJ2-2 and V is TRBV12-3 or TRBV12-4; D gene unclear. Trimming left V 7 bases short and J 9 bases short, with 18 bases between. The CDR3 is 14 residues long. CDR3 protein: CASTLSVGYRELFF. CDR3 in DNA: TGTGCCAGCACCCTCTCCGTTGGGTACCGGGAGCTGTTTTTT.

This clonotype was picked up many times. This chain links TRBV12-3 or TRBV12-4 with TRBJ1-4; TRBD1 is a possible D gene (5 bases). The CDR3 contains 15 residues. V was pared by 5 bases and J by 0 bases, with 10 bases between. The CDR3 is CASSVWGATNEKLFF. CDR3 DNA: TGTGCCAGCAGTGTGTGGGGGGCAACTAATGAAAAACTGTTTTTT.

The chain employs TRBV5-1 and TRBJ2-7; 8 bases align to TRBD1. The CDR3 is 11 amino acids. Per germline, CDR1 SGHRS and CDR2 YFSETQ. Trimming removed 7 bases from V and 6 bases from J; junction bases left unmatched: 3. CDR3 nucleotides: TGCGCCAGCGTCGACAGGGGCGAGCAGTACTTC. Translation gives CASVDRGEQYF.

The table lists this clonotype with a count of one. V gene TRBV20-1 combines with J gene TRBJ1-1; a possible D gene is TRBD1 (5 bases). CDR3 size: 17 residues. Germline loops: CDR1 DFQATT, CDR2 SNEGSKA (reference sequence). V was shortened by 0 bases and J by 0 bases, with 17 bases between the two germline ends. The CDR3 loop is CSARDGRLGVVNTEAFF. For the CDR3, the DNA is TGCAGTGCTAGAGATGGGCGACTAGGGGTCGTGAACACTGAAGCTTTCTTT.

The chain has TRBV7-6 and TRBJ2-7, with D perhaps matching TRBD1 (5 bases). CDR1 is SGHVS and CDR2 is FNYEAQ in the germline V gene. This CDR3 has 14 residues. V gave up 1 base and J gave up 7 bases, with 14 bases separating them. CDR3 bases: TGTGCCAGCAGCTTAGTCCCAGGGCCCGGGGAGCAGTACTTC. Translated: CASSLVPGPGEQYF.

This chain links TRBV29-1 with TRBJ2-7; 8 positions agree with TRBD2. Germline CDR1 is SQVTM and CDR2 is ANQGSEA. V gave up 5 bases and J gave up 4 bases; unmatched junction bases: 7. This CDR3 spans 13 amino acids. This chain's CDR3 is CSVSGTSTYEQYF. The CDR3 region has the DNA TGCAGCGTTTCCGGGACTAGTACGTACGAGCAGTACTTC.